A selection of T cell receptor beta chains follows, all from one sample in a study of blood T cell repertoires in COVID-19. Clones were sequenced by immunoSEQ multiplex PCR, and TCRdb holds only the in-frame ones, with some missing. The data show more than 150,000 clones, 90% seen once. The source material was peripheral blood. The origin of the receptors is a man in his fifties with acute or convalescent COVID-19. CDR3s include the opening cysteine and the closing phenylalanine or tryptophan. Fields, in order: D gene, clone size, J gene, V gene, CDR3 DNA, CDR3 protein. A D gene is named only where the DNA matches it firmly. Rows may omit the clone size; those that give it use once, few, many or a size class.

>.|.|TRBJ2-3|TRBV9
TGTGCCAGCAGCGAGAGCGGAGATACGCAGTATTTT
CASSESGDTQYF
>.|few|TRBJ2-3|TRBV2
TGTGCCAGCAGTGCCCAGGGGTACGGGGGCACAGATACGCAGTATTTT
CASSAQGYGGTDTQYF
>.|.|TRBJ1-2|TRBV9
TGTGCCAGCAGCGTAGGAGAGGAACTGAACTATGGCTACACCTTC
CASSVGEELNYGYTF
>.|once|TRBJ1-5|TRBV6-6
TGTGCCAGCAGTTACGGGGGGTTCGGAAATCAGCCCCAGCATTTT
CASSYGGFGNQPQHF
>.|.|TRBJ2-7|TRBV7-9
TGTGCCAGCAGCTTTGACAGCCAAGGGATCTACGAGCAGTACTTC
CASSFDSQGIYEQYF
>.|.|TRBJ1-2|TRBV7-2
TGTGCCAGCAACTCCCACAGGGACTATGGCTACACCTTC
CASNSHRDYGYTF
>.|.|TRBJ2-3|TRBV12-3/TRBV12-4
TGTGCCAGCCATAACAGGGATACGCAGTATTTT
CASHNRDTQYF
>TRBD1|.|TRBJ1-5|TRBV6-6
TGTGCCAGCAGTCCCGACAGGGAAGAGCAGCCCCAGCATTTT
CASSPDREEQPQHF
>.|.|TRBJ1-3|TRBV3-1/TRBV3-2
TGTGCCAGCAGCTGGGGCCGATCTGGAAACACCATATATTTT
CASSWGRSGNTIYF
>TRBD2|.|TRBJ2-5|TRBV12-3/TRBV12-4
TGTGCCAGCAGTGGAGGGGAGGGAGAGACCCAGTACTTC
CASSGGEGETQYF
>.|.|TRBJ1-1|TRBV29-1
TGCAGCGTTGGGGCCGGACAGACAAACACTGAAGCTTTCTTT
CSVGAGQTNTEAFF
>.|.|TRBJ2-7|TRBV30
TGTGCCTGGAGTCCCCGAGGGTGGGAGAGGAGATACGAGCAGTACTTC
CAWSPRGWERRYEQYF
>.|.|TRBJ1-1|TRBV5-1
TGCGCCAGCAGCTTGGCGGGAGGAGGGGGGAACACTGAAGCTTTCTTT
CASSLAGGGGNTEAFF
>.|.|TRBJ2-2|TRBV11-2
TGTGCCAGCAGCTTAACGGCGGGGACGGGGGAGCTGTTTTTT
CASSLTAGTGELFF
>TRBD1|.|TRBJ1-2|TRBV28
TGTGCCAGCAGTTTATCCGGACAGGGGAGTTACGGCTACACCTTC
CASSLSGQGSYGYTF
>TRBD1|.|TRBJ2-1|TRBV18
TGTGCCAGCTCACCGGGGACAGGGGGGTACAATGAGCAGTTCTTC
CASSPGTGGYNEQFF